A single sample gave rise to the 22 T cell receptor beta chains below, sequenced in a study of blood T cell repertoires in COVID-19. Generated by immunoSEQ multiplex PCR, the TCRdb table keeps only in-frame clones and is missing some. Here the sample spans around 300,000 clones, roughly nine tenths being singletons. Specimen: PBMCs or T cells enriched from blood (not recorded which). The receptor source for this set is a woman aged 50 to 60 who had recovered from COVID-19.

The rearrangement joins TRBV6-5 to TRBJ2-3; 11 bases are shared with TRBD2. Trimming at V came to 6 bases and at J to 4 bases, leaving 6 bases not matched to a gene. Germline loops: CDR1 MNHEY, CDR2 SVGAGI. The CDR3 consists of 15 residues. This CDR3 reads CASRLTSGRPDTQYF. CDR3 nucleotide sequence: TGTGCCAGCAGACTCACTAGCGGGAGACCAGATACGCAGTATTTT.

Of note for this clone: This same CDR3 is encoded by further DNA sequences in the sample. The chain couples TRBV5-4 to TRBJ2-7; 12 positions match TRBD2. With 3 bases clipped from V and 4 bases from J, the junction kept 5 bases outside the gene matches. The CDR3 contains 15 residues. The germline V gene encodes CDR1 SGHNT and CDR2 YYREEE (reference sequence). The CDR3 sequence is CASSSTSGSIYEQYF. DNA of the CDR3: TGTGCCAGCAGCTCGACTAGCGGGAGCATTTACGAGCAGTACTTC.

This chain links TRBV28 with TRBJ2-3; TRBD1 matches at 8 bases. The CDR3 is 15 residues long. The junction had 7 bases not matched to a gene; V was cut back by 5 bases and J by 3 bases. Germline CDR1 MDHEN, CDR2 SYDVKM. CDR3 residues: CASSPRDRQTDTQYF. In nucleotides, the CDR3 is TGTGCCAGCAGTCCCCGGGACAGGCAAACAGATACGCAGTATTTT.

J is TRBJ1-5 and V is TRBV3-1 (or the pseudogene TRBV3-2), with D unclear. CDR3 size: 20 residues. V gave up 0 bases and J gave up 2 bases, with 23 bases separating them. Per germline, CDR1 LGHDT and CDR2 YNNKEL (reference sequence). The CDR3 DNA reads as TGTGCCAGCAGCCAAGATATGACCGGACGGCAACTAGTGGGCAATCAGCCCCAGCATTTT. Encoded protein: CASSQDMTGRQLVGNQPQHF.

The CDR3 nucleotides are TGTGCCAGCAGCACACTCCGGGACAGGGGAAATGTGTTGGATAATGAAAAACTGTTTTTT. It encodes CASSTLRDRGNVLDNEKLFF. The chain recombines TRBV13 with TRBJ1-4, with 10 bases matching TRBD1. Germline CDR1 reads PRHDT; CDR2 reads FYEKMQ (reference sequence). V shed 5 bases and J 4 bases; nucleotides not matched to a gene: 19. The CDR3 totals 20 residues.

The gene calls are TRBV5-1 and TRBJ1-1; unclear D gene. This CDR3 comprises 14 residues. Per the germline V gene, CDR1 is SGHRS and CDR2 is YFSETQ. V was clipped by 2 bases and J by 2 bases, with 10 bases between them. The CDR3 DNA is TGCGCCAGCAGCTTTGAGGGTCTAAACACTGAAGCTTTCTTT. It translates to CASSFEGLNTEAFF.

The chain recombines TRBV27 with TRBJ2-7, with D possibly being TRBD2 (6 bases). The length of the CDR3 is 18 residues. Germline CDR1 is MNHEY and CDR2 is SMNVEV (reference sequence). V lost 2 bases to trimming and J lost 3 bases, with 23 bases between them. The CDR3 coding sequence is TGTGCCAGCAGTTTAGTCATGTCGGGGCGGGGAGACCTCTACGAGCAGTACTTC. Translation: CASSLVMSGRGDLYEQYF.

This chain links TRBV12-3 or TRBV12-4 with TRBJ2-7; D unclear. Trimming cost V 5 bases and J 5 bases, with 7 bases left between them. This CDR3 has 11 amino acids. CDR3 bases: TGTGCCAGCAGTAGCCTGGACGAGCAGTACTTC. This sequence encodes CASSSLDEQYF.

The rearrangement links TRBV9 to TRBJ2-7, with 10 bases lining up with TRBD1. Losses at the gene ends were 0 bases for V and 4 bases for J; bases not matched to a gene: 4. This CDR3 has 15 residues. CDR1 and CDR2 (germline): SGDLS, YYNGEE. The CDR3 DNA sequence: TGTGCCAGCAGCGTAGGAGACAGGGGGCTTTACGAGCAGTACTTC. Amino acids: CASSVGDRGLYEQYF.

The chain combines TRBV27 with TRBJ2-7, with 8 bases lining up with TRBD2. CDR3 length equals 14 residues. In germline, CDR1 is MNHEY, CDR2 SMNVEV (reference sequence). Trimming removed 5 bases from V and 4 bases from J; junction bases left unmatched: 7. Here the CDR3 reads CASSVGLVGYEQYF. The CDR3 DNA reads TGTGCCAGCAGTGTGGGACTAGTGGGTTACGAGCAGTACTTC.

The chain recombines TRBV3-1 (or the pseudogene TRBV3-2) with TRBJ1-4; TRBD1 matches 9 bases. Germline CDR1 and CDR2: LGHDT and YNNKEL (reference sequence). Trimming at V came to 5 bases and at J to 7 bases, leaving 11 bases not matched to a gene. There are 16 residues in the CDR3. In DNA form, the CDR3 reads TGTGCCAGCAGCGCCAGACAGGGGGTCATTGGTGAAAAACTGTTTTTT. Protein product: CASSARQGVIGEKLFF.

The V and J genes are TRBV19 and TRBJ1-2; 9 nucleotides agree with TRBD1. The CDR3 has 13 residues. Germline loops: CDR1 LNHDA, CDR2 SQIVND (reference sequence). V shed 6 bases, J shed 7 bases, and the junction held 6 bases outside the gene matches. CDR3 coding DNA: TGTGCCAGTAGCCCCAGGGACAGGGCTGGCTACACCTTC. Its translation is CASSPRDRAGYTF.

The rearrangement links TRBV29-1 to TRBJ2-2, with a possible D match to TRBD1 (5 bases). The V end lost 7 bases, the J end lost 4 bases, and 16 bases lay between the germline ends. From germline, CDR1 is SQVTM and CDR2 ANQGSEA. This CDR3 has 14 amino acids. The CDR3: CSAGRQMATGELFF. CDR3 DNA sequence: TGCAGCGCCGGTCGACAGATGGCCACCGGGGAGCTGTTTTTT.

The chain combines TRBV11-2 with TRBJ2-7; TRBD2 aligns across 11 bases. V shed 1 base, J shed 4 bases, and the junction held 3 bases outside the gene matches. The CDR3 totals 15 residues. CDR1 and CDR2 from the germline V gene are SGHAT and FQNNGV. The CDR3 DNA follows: TGTGCCAGCAGCTTAGCTAGCGGGAGGATGTACGAGCAGTACTTC. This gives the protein CASSLASGRMYEQYF.

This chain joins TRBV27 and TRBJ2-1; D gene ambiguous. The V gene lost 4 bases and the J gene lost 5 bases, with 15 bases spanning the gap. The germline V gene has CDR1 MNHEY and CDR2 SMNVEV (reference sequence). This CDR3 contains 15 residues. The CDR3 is CASSSAGSQHNEQFF. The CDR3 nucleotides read TGTGCCAGCAGTTCCGCCGGGTCCCAGCACAATGAGCAGTTCTTC.

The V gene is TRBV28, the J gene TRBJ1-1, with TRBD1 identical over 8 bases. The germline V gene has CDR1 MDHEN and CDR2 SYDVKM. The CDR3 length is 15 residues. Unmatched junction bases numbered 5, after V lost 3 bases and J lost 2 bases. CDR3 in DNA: TGTGCCAGCAGTTTGACAGGGGTTCTAAACACTGAAGCTTTCTTT. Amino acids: CASSLTGVLNTEAFF.

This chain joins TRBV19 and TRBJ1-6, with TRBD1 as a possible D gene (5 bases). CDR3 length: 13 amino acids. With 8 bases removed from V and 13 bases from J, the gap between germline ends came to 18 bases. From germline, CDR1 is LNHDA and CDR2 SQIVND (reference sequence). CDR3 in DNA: TGTGCCAGTGGGGGGACCGGGCGGAGGCCCCTCCACTTT. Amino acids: CASGGTGRRPLHF.

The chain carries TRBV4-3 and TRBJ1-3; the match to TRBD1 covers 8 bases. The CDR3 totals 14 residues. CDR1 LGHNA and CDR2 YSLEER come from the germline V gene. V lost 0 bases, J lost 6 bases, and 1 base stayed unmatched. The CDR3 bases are TGCGCCAGCAGCCAAGAGCAGGGGGCAAACACCATATATTTT. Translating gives CASSQEQGANTIYF.

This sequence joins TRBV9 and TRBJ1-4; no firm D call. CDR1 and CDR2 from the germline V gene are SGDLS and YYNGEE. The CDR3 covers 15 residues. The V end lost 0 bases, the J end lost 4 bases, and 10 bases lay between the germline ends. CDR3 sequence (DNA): TGTGCCAGCAGCGTAGCCCCACAGAGTAATGAAAAACTGTTTTTT. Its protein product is CASSVAPQSNEKLFF.

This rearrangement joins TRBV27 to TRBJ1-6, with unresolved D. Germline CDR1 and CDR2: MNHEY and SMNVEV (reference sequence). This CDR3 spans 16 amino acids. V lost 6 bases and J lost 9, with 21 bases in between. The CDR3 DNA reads TGTGCCAGCAGATATTGGACGGAGGATGGAGGTTCACCCCTCCACTTT. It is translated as CASRYWTEDGGSPLHF.

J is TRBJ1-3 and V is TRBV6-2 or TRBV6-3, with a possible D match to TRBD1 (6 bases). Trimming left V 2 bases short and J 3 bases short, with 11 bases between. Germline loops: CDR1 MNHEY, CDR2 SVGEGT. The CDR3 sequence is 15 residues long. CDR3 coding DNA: TGTGCCAGCAGTTACCCGACAGGATTTGGAAACACCATATATTTT. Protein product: CASSYPTGFGNTIYF.

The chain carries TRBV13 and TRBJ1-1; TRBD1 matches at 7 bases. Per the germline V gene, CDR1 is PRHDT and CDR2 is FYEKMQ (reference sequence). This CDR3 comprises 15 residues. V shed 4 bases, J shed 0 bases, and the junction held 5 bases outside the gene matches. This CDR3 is CASSYWTGVNTEAFF. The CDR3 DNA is TGTGCCAGCAGCTACTGGACAGGAGTGAACACTGAAGCTTTCTTT.